The 2 T cell receptor beta chains below were found in one sample sequenced in a study of cytomegalovirus exposure and HLA in healthy donors (dated by TCRdb to between 2016 and 2019). The library came from the immunoSEQ multiplex PCR assay. The multiplex PCR relied on a mix of 60 forward primers for TCR Vbeta segments and 13 reverse primers for TCR Jbeta segments. The source is immuneACCESS, and TCRdb retained only in-frame sequences with V and J called. Part of the clones is not carried over; for the studies checked, unresolved V genes explain less than half of this, and the remainder is unexplained. For this sample there are around 220,000 clones; roughly four fifths appear just once. The ten largest clones capture 1.4% of the sample. The sample was PBMCs. Receptor source: a girl under 18 in good health and CMV-seronegative.

The gene calls are TRBV28 and TRBJ1-1; D is ambiguous. CDR1 and CDR2 from the germline V gene are MDHEN and SYDVKM. V gave up 3 bases and J gave up 3 bases, with 17 bases separating them. The CDR3 contains 16 residues. The CDR3 nucleotides are TGTGCCAGCAGTTTCGGGCTCGGAGGATTTGACACTGAAGCTTTCTTT. Protein: CASSFGLGGFDTEAFF.

The genes are TRBV30 and TRBJ1-2, with 12 bases matching TRBD1. This CDR3 contains 17 residues. Per germline, CDR1 GTSNPN and CDR2 SVGIG (reference sequence). The J segment lost 1 base and the V segment lost 0 bases, leaving 6 bases of the junction unmatched. In DNA, the CDR3 is TGTGCCTGGAGTGTCGGGACAGGGGGCCCCCTTAACTATGGCTACACCTTC. It specifies CAWSVGTGGPLNYGYTF.